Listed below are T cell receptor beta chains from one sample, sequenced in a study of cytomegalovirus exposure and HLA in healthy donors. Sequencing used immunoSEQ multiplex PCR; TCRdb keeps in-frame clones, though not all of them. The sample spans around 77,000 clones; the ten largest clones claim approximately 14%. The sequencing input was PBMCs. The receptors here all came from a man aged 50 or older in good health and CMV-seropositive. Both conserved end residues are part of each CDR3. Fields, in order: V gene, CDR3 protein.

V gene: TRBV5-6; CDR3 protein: CASSQLGGTVNEKLFF
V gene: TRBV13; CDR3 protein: CASSPGQGAYEQYF
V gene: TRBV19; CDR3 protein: CASSIADGYTF
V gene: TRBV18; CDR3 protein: CASSPDRGQPQHF
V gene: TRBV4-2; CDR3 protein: CASSQVGGTSGSNEQFF
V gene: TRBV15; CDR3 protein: CATSRGPGGYTF
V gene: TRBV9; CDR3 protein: CASSVEAGQETQYF
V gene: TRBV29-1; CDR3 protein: CSVERSGVSNEQFF
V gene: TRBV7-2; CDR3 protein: CASSLAGGPANYGYTF
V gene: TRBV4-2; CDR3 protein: CASSQAPVLNEAFF
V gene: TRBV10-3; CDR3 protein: CAIRVSGVEETQYF
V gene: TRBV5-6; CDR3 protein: CASSLVEGGVTDTQYF
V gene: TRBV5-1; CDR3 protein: CASSDGQGAYGYTF
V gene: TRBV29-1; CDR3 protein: CSVTPTGLGNTEDFF
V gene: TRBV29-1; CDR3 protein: CSVEGQASNTIYF
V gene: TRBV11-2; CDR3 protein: CASSLELAGGTDTQYF
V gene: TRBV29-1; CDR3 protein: CSVARQGAGYGYTF
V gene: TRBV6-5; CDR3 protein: CASSLQGMVSGELFF
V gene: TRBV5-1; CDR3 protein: CASSSYYNEQFF
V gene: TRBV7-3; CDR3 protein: CASSFDRGHNEQFF
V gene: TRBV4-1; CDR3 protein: CASSPGGTEAFF
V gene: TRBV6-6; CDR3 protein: CASRGGGVDNEQFF
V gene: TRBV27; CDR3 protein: CASSSGTGVLLTEAFF
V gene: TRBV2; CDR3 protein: CASSGGAKPGQQKYEQYF
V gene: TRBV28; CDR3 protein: CASSLSFTGGEDGYTF
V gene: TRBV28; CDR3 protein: CASRGTGRQPQHF
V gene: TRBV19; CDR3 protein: CASRIRDSNSNQPQHF
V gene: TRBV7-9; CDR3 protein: CASSLNAAEGTF
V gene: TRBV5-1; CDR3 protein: CASSSILQGDEQYF
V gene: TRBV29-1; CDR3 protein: CSVQRGVNQYF
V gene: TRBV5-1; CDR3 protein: CASSLGRGNTEAFF
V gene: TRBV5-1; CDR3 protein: CASSFTGYGTEAFF
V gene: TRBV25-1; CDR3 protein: CASSRQRERGGELFF
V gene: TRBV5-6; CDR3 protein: CASSLGDPWRYTEAFF
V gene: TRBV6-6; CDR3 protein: CASRSQGKGQPQHF
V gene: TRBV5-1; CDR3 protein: CASSFSTGATDTQYF